The 10 T cell receptor beta chains below all came from one sample that was sequenced in a study of T cell responses to AZD1222 COVID-19 vaccine. Profiling relied on immunoSEQ multiplex PCR, and the TCRdb table lists in-frame clones only, not all of them. The top ten clones hold over 4.5% of a sample with 160,000 or so clones, around 94% of them seen once. Sequenced material: peripheral blood, taken 28 days after the second AZD1222 dose. The receptors stem from an adult who received the AZD1222 COVID-19 vaccine.

The rearrangement uses TRBV9 and TRBJ1-3; D is undetermined. CDR3 size: 16 residues. V shed 3 bases and J shed 0 bases, with 13 bases lying between them. Germline CDR1 SGDLS, CDR2 YYNGEE. In nucleotides, the CDR3 is TGTGCCAGCAGCGGACGGATGTCGAACTCTGGAAACACCATATATTTT. It is translated as CASSGRMSNSGNTIYF.

The V call is TRBV12-5, the J call TRBJ2-1; 11 bases map to TRBD2. The CDR3 is 18 amino acids. Germline V lookup: CDR1 LGHNT, CDR2 FRNRAP. The J segment lost 0 bases and the V segment lost 2 bases, leaving 6 bases of the junction unmatched. The CDR3 region is CASGLQTSGISSYNEQFF. In DNA, the CDR3 is TGTGCTAGTGGTTTGCAGACTAGCGGGATCAGCTCCTACAATGAGCAGTTCTTC.

This rearrangement joins TRBV12-3 or TRBV12-4 to TRBJ2-1; no definite D call. V gave up 3 bases and J gave up 8 bases, with 11 bases separating them. The CDR3 sequence is 13 residues long. The chain's CDR3 is CASSFVAMDEQFF. Written as DNA, the CDR3 is TGTGCCAGCAGTTTCGTCGCGATGGATGAGCAGTTCTTC.

The rearrangement joins TRBV7-2 to TRBJ2-7, with D tentatively TRBD1 (6 bases). The CDR3 is 14 amino acids. The V end lost 4 bases, the J end lost 0 bases, and 10 bases lay between the germline ends. From germline, CDR1 is SGHTA and CDR2 FQGNSA. The CDR3, as DNA: TGTGCCAGCAGCTCCCAGGGGAGCTCCTACGAGCAGTACTTC. Protein product: CASSSQGSSYEQYF.

As concerns this clone: The junction and the germline gene differ at one end; a read error may be behind it. The V and J genes are TRBV19 and TRBJ1-5; the D gene is possibly TRBD1 (6 bases). Germline CDR1 reads LNHDA; CDR2 reads SQIVND (reference sequence). This CDR3 comprises 17 residues. CDR3: CASSTIGMTGAPGGDTF. DNA for the CDR3: TGTGCCAGTAGTACTATCGGCATGACAGGCGCGCCGGGAGGTGATACTTTT.

V is TRBV28 and J is TRBJ2-7, with 8 bases aligning to TRBD1. Germline CDR1 and CDR2: MDHEN and SYDVKM. The CDR3 length is 16 residues. J lost 0 bases, V lost 4 bases, and 8 bases had no gene match. The CDR3: CASSYTGQVISYEQYF. The CDR3 DNA reads as TGTGCCAGCAGTTATACGGGACAGGTAATCTCCTACGAGCAGTACTTC.

The rearrangement uses TRBV7-3 and TRBJ2-3, with D perhaps matching TRBD2 (7 bases). Germline loops: CDR1 SGHTA, CDR2 FQGTGA. The CDR3 consists of 15 residues. Trimming took off 4 bases at V and 4 bases at J, with 15 bases between the two ends. The CDR3 nucleotides are TGTGCCAGCAGCTCTCGGGGCGGGGGCGCAGATACGCAGTATTTT. Its protein product is CASSSRGGGADTQYF. Full variable domain (outside the CDR3, taken from reference TRBV7-3 and TRBJ2-3): GAGVSQTPSNKVTEKGKYVELRCDPISGHTALYWYRQSLGQGPEFLIYFQGTGAADDSGLPNDRFFAVRPEGSVSTLKIQRTERGDSAVYLCASSSRGGGADTQYFGPGTRLTVL.

The rearrangement joins TRBV5-1 to TRBJ1-1; D gene uncertain. CDR1 SGHRS and CDR2 YFSETQ come from the germline V gene. The CDR3 is 15 amino acids. V lost 0 bases and J 1 base, leaving 10 bases between the germline ends. Here the CDR3 reads CASSLVGFGNTEAFF. The CDR3 bases are TGCGCCAGCAGCTTGGTGGGGTTCGGGAACACTGAAGCTTTCTTT.

This clone was found once. V usage is TRBV11-2 and J usage is TRBJ2-2, with D possibly matching TRBD1 (5 bases). The CDR3 totals 15 residues. V was shortened by 5 bases and J by 3 bases, with 13 bases between the two germline ends. Germline CDR1 and CDR2: SGHAT and FQNNGV. The CDR3 reads CASSLGASYTGELFF. Here the CDR3 DNA reads TGTGCCAGCAGCCTAGGGGCCTCTTACACCGGGGAGCTGTTTTTT.

The chain is built from TRBV19 and TRBJ1-2; TRBD1 aligns across 10 bases. The CDR3 spans 14 residues. CDR1 LNHDA and CDR2 SQIVND come from the germline V gene (reference sequence). V shed 4 bases, J shed 6 bases, and the junction held 5 bases outside the gene matches. CDR3 amino acids: CASSTGTGVHGYTF. The CDR3 region has the DNA TGTGCCAGTAGTACCGGGACAGGGGTGCATGGCTACACCTTC.